The clone carrying this TCR beta chain came up a few times. What it binds is not known. The source of the sample is a study of T cells after yellow fever vaccination. Study observations and caveats: Post-booster samples contained most primary-vaccination clones (approximately 95% CD4, about 85% CD8).

MiXCR was run by TCRdb on the 5' RACE reads, yielding one entry per CDR3 protein. There are hundreds of thousands of distinct CDR3 sequences in the sample; approximately 3.8% occur only once, and 20% to 30% lies in the top ten. Germline V lookup: CDR1 DFQATT, CDR2 SNEGSKA (reference sequence). The CDR3 is made up of 13 amino acids. With 6 bases removed from V and 4 bases from J, the gap between germline ends came to 15 bases. This chain uses TRBV20-1 with TRBJ1-2; possible D gene TRBD1, 6 bases. This sequence originates from a man younger than 30 who received the YFV17D yellow fever vaccine. The material was PBMCs, obtained on the day of the yellow fever booster vaccination. The CDR3 sequence is CSAASGGSYGYTF. CDR3 in DNA: TGCAGTGCAGCGTCGGGGGGCAGCTATGGCTACACCTTC.